This T cell receptor beta chain was found in a study of blood T cell repertoires in COVID-19. Repertoires were generated with immunoSEQ multiplex PCR, while TCRdb's copy carries only in-frame clones and drops some. The table lists 150,000 to 200,000 clones, roughly 83% of them singletons. V lost 7 bases and J lost 6, with 13 bases in between. This CDR3 comprises 13 residues. Germline lookup yields CDR1 MNHNY and CDR2 SVGAGI (reference sequence). The sequence derives from a woman between 35 and 50 years old with COVID-19, enrolled during active disease. V usage is TRBV6-6 and J usage is TRBJ1-5, with D tentatively TRBD1 (5 bases). Material: peripheral blood. Here the CDR3 DNA reads TGTGCCAGCAACACCCGGGACTTTCAGCCCCAGCATTTT. This sequence encodes CASNTRDFQPQHF.